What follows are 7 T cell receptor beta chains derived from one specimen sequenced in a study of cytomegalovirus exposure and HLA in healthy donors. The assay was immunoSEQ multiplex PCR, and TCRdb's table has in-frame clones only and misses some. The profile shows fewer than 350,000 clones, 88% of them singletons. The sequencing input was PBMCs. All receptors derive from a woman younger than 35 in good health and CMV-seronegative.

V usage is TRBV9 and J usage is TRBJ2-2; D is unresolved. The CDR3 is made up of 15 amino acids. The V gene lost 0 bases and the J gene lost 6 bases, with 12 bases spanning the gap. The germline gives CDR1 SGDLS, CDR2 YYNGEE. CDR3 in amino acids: CASSVGATYSGELFF. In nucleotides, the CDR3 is TGTGCCAGCAGCGTAGGAGCGACGTATTCCGGGGAGCTGTTTTTT.

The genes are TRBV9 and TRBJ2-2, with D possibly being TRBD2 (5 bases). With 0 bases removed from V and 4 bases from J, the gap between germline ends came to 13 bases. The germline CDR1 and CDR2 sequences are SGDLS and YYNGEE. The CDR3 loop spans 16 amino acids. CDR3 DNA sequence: TGTGCCAGCAGCGTAGCTTTGGGTGGAGGCACCGGGGAGCTGTTTTTT. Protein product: CASSVALGGGTGELFF.

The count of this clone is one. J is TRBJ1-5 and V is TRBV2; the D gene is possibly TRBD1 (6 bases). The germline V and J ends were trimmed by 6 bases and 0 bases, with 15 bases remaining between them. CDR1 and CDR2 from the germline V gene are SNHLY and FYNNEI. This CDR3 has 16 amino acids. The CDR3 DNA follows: TGTGCCAGCAGGCGTGACAGGTCTGGTAGCAATCAGCCCCAGCATTTT. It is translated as CASRRDRSGSNQPQHF.

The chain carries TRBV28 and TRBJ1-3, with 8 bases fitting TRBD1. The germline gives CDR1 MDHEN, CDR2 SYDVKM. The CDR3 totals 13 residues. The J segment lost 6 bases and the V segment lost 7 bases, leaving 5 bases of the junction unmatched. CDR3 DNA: TGTGCCAGCATCCCGGGACAGGCAAACACCATATATTTT. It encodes CASIPGQANTIYF.

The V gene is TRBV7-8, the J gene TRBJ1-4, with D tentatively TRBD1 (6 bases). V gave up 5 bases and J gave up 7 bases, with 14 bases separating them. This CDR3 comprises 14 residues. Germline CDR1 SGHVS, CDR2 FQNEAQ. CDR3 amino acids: CASSAKRGSEKLFF. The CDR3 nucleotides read TGTGCCAGCAGCGCCAAAAGGGGGAGTGAAAAACTGTTTTTT.

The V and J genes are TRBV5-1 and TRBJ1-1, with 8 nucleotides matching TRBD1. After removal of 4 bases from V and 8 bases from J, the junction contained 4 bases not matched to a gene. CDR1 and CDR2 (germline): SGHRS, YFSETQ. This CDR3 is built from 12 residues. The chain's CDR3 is CASSLTGAEAFF. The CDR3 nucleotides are TGCGCCAGCAGCCTGACAGGGGCCGAAGCTTTCTTT.

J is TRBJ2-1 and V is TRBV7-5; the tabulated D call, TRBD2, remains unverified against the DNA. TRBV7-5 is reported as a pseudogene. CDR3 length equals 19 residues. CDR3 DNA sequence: TGTGTCAGAAGCGTAAAGACTAGCGGGATCCATCCCGCGCGCCATGAGCAGTTCTTC. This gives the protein CVRSVKTSGIHPARHEQFF.